This T cell receptor beta chain was sequenced for a study of T cell responses to AZD1222 COVID-19 vaccine. CDR3 size: 15 residues. The germline V gene encodes CDR1 MGHDK and CDR2 SYGVNS. V was pared by 4 bases and J by 8 bases, with 11 bases of the junction left unmatched. Findings and caveats of the study: Researchers report vaccine-associated CD4 TCRs spanning spike, with dominance at 160-218 and 743-854. Only six or seven AZD1222 recipients were seropositive at baseline. Reportedly, close to half of spike-specific TCRs are directed against unmutated variant regions. The donor group comprised mostly white British people and more females; the analysis possibly underestimated clonal diversity.

Assay: immunoSEQ multiplex PCR; the TCRdb copy retains only in-frame clones and omits some. The sample lists over 130,000 clones; about 90% were seen once. About this clone itself: Its matching antigen is unknown.

The sample in question was peripheral blood, obtained 28 days after the second dose of the MenACWY control vaccine. The chain has TRBV25-1 and TRBJ2-1; 7 bases fit TRBD1. The clonotype was recovered from an adult who received the MenACWY meningococcal vaccine as a control. This chain's CDR3 is CASSGNRGASYEQFF. CDR3 in DNA: TGTGCCAGCAGTGGGAACAGGGGCGCGTCATATGAGCAGTTCTTC.